The rows below give T cell receptor beta chains drawn from one sample of a study of Graves' ophthalmopathy and Graves' hyperthyroidism. TCRdb reprocessed the multiplex PCR reads via MiXCR and lists one record per CDR3 protein. The sample includes over a million distinct CDR3 sequences, around a third of them seen just once. The sequenced sample was peripheral blood or thyroid tissue (not recorded which). These receptors were obtained from an adult man with Graves' hyperthyroidism. The CDR3 runs from the conserved cysteine through the conserved F or W. The D gene is left open where the match is weak. Only part of the rows carry a size: once, few, many, or a class if the clone is expanded.

cdr3_aa cdr3_nt clone_size d_call j_call v_call
CASSAPVGTNTGELFF TGTGCCAGCAGCGCTCCAGTAGGGACGAACACCGGGGAGCTGTTTTTT - - TRBJ2-2 TRBV12-3/TRBV12-4
CASSQGGAVNEKLFF TGTGCCAGCAGCCAAGGGGGGGCGGTTAATGAAAAACTGTTTTTT few - TRBJ1-4 TRBV4-2
CAISEPGQGVYEQYF TGTGCCATCAGTGAGCCGGGACAGGGGGTGTACGAGCAGTACTTC many TRBD1 TRBJ2-7 TRBV10-3
CASSLPLTEGGRQPQHF TGTGCCAGCAGTTTACCCCTGACAGAAGGCGGTAGGCAGCCCCAGCATTTT - - TRBJ1-5 TRBV27
CASSPRARDSHRETQYF TGTGCCAGCAGCCCTAGAGCTAGGGACAGTCATAGAGAGACCCAGTACTTC many TRBD1 TRBJ2-5 TRBV7-2
CSARDLGNQPQHF TGCAGTGCTAGAGATCTTGGCAATCAGCCCCAGCATTTT many - TRBJ1-5 TRBV20-1
CSGGQSTNEKLFF TGCAGCGGGGGACAATCAACTAATGAAAAACTGTTTTTT many - TRBJ1-4 TRBV29-1
CASSQSQGSQPQHF TGTGCCAGCAGCCAATCTCAGGGGAGTCAGCCCCAGCATTTT - - TRBJ1-5 TRBV16
CSVLQWTGGPVTGELFF TGCAGCGTCCTACAATGGACAGGGGGCCCGGTTACCGGGGAGCTGTTTTTT - TRBD1 TRBJ2-2 TRBV29-1
CAISTGVNNSPLHF TGTGCCATCAGTACAGGGGTTAATAATTCACCCCTCCACTTT many TRBD1 TRBJ1-6 TRBV10-3
CASSMTSGGTYEQYF TGTGCCAGCAGCATGACTAGCGGGGGAACATACGAGCAGTACTTC - TRBD2 TRBJ2-7 TRBV28
CASSVRWGGQKETQYF TGTGCCAGCAGCGTTCGATGGGGGGGACAGAAAGAGACCCAGTACTTC - - TRBJ2-5 TRBV9